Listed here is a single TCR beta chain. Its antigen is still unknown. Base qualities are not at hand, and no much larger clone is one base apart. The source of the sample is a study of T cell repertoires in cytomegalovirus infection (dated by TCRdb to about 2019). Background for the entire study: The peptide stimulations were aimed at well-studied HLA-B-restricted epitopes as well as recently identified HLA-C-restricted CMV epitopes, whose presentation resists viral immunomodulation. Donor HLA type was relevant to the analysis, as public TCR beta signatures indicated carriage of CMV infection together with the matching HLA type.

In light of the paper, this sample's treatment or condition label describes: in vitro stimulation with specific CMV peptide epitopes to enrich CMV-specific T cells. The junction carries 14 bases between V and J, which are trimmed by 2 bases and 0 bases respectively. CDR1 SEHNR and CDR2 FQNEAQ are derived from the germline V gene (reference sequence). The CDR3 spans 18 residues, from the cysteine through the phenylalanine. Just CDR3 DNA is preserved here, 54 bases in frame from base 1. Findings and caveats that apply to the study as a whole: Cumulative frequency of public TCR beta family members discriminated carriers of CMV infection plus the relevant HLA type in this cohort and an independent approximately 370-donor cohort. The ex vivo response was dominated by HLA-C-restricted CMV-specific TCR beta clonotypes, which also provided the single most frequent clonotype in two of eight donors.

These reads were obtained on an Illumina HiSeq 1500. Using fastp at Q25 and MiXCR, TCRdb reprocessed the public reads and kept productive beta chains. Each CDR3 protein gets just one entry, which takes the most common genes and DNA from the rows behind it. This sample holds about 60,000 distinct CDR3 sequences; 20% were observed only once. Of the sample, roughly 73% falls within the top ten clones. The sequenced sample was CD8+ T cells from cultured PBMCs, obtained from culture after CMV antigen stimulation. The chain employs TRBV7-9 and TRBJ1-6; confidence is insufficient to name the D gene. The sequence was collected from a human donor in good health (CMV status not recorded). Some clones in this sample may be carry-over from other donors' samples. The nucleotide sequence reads TGTGCCAGCAGCTTAACGCGCTTCCCGAGCTCCTATAATTCACCCCTCCACTTT. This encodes CASSLTRFPSSYNSPLHF.